Each of the 8 T cell receptor beta chains below was sequenced from the same sample in a study of molecular identifiers for immune sequencing clone quantification. MiXCR, run by TCRdb on the PCR reads, gives a single entry per CDR3 protein. Of more than 70,000 distinct CDR3 sequences in the sample, under 25% are singletons; the top ten hold approximately 1%. Sequencing was performed on naive CD8+ T cells from blood, with Jurkat cell RNA spiked in. Subset noted: FACS-sorted CD8+CD4-CCR7+CD45RA+ naive T cells. The receptors come from a human donor in good health. Some libraries in this study had Jurkat cell RNA spiked in.

The sample holds many counts of this clonotype. The J gene is TRBJ2-2, the V gene TRBV9; D not resolved. Germline CDR1 and CDR2: SGDLS and YYNGEE. Trimming removed 3 bases from V and 1 base from J, with 13 bases in between. This CDR3 is built from 16 residues. In DNA, the CDR3 is TGTGCCAGCAGCGAACAGTTTGGGCGGAACACCGGGGAGCTGTTTTTT. Protein product: CASSEQFGRNTGELFF.

This clonotype has at least ten counts. The chain uses TRBV4-3 and TRBJ2-5; D is ambiguous. The V end lost 0 bases, the J end lost 5 bases, and 7 bases lay between the germline ends. CDR1 is LGHNA and CDR2 is YSLEER in the germline V gene. This CDR3 region has 13 residues. The CDR3 sequence: CASSQDLSETQYF. The CDR3 DNA sequence: TGCGCCAGCAGCCAAGATCTTTCGGAGACCCAGTACTTC.

In its sample, this clonotype was seen once. A much more abundant neighbour one base away suggests this may be a read error. V is TRBV19 and J is TRBJ2-3; 7 positions match TRBD2. This CDR3 spans 15 amino acids. Per germline, CDR1 LNHDA and CDR2 SQIVND (reference sequence). The CDR3 DNA follows: TGTGCCAGTAGCCCAGCGGGGCCTAGCACAGATGCGCAGTATTTT. Protein product: CASSPAGPSTDAQYF.

The V call is TRBV5-1, the J call TRBJ2-7; D tentatively reads TRBD1 or TRBD2 (6 bases each). CDR1 is SGHRS, CDR2 YFSETQ, per germline. This CDR3 has 13 amino acids. V was pared by 0 bases and J by 4 bases, with 8 bases between. The CDR3 sequence is CASSLEGGYEQYF. The CDR3 DNA is TGCGCCAGCAGCTTGGAGGGGGGTTACGAGCAGTACTTC.

Turning to this clonotype: A read error may be the cause here, since a much bigger clone is one base away. The genes are TRBV12-3 or TRBV12-4 and TRBJ1-5; TRBD1 matches at 10 bases. The ends lost 7 bases at V and 4 bases at J; junction bases unmatched: 7. The CDR3 is 15 amino acids. DNA for the CDR3: TGTGCCAGCAATGGGCCGGACAGGGGGAATCAGCCCCAGCATTTT. Translated, it gives CASNGPDRGNQPQHF.

This chain uses TRBV6-2 or TRBV6-3 with TRBJ2-7; no firm D call. The V gene's germline CDR1 is MNHEY and CDR2 SVGEGT. V was pared by 2 bases and J by 2 bases, with 13 bases between. This CDR3 has 15 residues. The CDR3 here is CASSYGIVPAYEQYF. The DNA of the CDR3 is TGTGCCAGCAGTTACGGTATTGTCCCAGCCTACGAGCAGTACTTC.

The chain joins TRBV12-3 or TRBV12-4 to TRBJ2-5, with D possibly being TRBD1 (6 bases). The CDR3 contains 14 residues. V was cut by 3 bases and J by 4 bases, with 12 bases left in between. This CDR3 is CASSFVTGRETQYF. The CDR3 DNA is TGTGCCAGCAGTTTTGTGACAGGAAGAGAGACCCAGTACTTC.

This clonotype was detected ten times or more. The V and J genes are TRBV6-2 or TRBV6-3 and TRBJ2-7; the D is unclear. The CDR3 covers 14 residues. Germline V gene data show CDR1 as MNHEY and CDR2 as SVGEGT. Trimming removed 6 bases at V and 2 bases at J, with 14 bases between. DNA for the CDR3: TGTGCCAGCAGCCCTCCCGGCCCTCCCTACGAGCAGTACTTC. Amino acid sequence: CASSPPGPPYEQYF.